This T cell receptor (beta chain) was sequenced during a study of shared clonotypes between healthy human individuals. About the study: Donors had three CD4 naive, three CD4 memory, two CD8 naive and one CD8 memory plate apiece.

CD4+ cells were split into CD45RA+ naive and CD45RA-negative memory subsets. In the case of this clone: No antigen is known for it.

Study findings and constraints: When naive CD4 clonotypes were compared across a few donors, around 4.6% were shared.

The germline V and J ends were trimmed by 0 bases and 3 bases, with 9 bases remaining between them. Looked up from germline, CDR1 is SGHKS and CDR2 is YYEKEE (reference sequence). The CDR3 runs to 14 residues. Deep was the level at which the assay was run. Using immunoSEQ multiplex PCR, the repertoire was profiled, and TCRdb retains in-frame clones only, with some absent. In the table there are 2 million or so clones, roughly 94% of which are singletons. Sequencing used naive CD4+ T cells sorted from blood. Subset described: CD45RA+ positively selected. This sequence originates from a man aged 18-30 years in good health. The J gene is TRBJ2-5, the V gene TRBV5-5; a weak D match, TRBD1 (5 bases). Here the CDR3 DNA reads TGTGCCAGCAGCTTGGTGCCAGGGAAAGAGACCCAGTACTTC. Translation: CASSLVPGKETQYF. The variable domain in full, completed from reference TRBV5-5 and TRBJ2-5, reads DAGVTQSPTHLIKTRGQQVTLRCSPISGHKSVSWYQQVLGQGPQFIFQYYEKEERGRGNFPDRFSARQFPNYSSELNVNALLLGDSALYLCASSLVPGKETQYFGPGTRLLVL.